The clone carrying this T cell receptor (beta chain) was seen only a few times. Antigen unknown. A second 7 to 11 cycle PCR used barcoded and J-beta primers. CDR3-containing paired-end reads numbered at least 2.5 million in each sample. TCRdb re-derived calls from the 5' RACE reads in MiXCR, one entry per CDR3 protein. This sample has about 1.7 million distinct CDR3 sequences, with over 25% found just once. Peripheral blood samples of approximately 10 milliliters were drawn from each donor. These data are taken from a study of blood T cells in healthy people across ages. Findings and caveats of the study: Versus aged donors, long-lived donors had higher diversity and more naive CD4+ cells. Older age coincided with a roughly linear decline in TCR beta diversity per million T cells.

The origin of this receptor is a woman between 25 and 40 years old in good health. Sequenced input: blood.

The CDR3 region has the DNA TGTGCCAGCAGCGCGGGGCCTCGAGAGACCCAGTACTTC. As protein: CASSAGPRETQYF. The rearrangement joins TRBV9 to TRBJ2-5; TRBD1 or TRBD2 may be the D gene (5 bases each). V lost 3 bases to trimming and J lost 4 bases, with 10 bases between them. The V gene's germline CDR1 is SGDLS and CDR2 YYNGEE. The CDR3 length is 13 residues.